This paragraph reports one TCR beta chain. This clonotype came up a few times. Its antigen is still unknown. Base qualities were left out, and no much larger clone turns up one base away. The V end gives up 6 bases and the J end 8 bases, leaving 13 bases in the junction not matched to a gene. Based on the germline V gene, the CDR1 and CDR2 sequences are SGHTA and FQGNSA. The CDR3 runs 15 amino acids, cysteine and phenylalanine included. Here the CDR3 DNA is all that survives: 45 bases in frame from base 1. This entry comes from a study of T-cell memory formation after mild COVID-19 (dated by TCRdb to the early 2020s). About the full investigation: TCR sequence clusters from the two donors were found to be largely donor specific. Longitudinal TCRalpha and TCRbeta repertoire sequencing tracked T-cell clones expanding and contracting after mild COVID-19 in two donors. The cohort comprised two young, previously healthy adult volunteers, one female and one male.

Sequencing instrument: Illumina NovaSeq 6000. TCRalpha and TCRbeta cDNA libraries were built by 5'RACE with constant-segment primers, adding sample barcodes and unique molecular identifiers. RNA was extracted from every sample with Trizol reagent. Amplification of the libraries took two PCR steps, and the second step added a second sample barcode plus Illumina TruSeq adapters. The libraries were sequenced on an Illumina NovaSeq using 2 x 150 bp paired-end reads. The paper's data handling went like this. The reads were demultiplexed and collapsed into UMI-guided consensus sequences using migec v1.2.7. Using mixcr v2.1.11, the UMI consensuses were aligned to TRA and TRB V and J templates and assembled into clonotypes. Expanded or contracted clonotypes were those called significant by both edgeR and NoisET, with noise models trained on biological replicates. For edgeR calls, the thresholds were a false discovery rate-adjusted p below 0.01 and a log2 fold-change of 1. As an exploratory analysis of dynamics, PCA with hierarchical clustering was applied to max-normalized trajectories of the 1000 most abundant clonotypes. The CD4 or CD8 phenotype of responding clones was assigned using the separately sequenced CD4+ and CD8+ repertoires. TCRdb passed the public sequencing reads through fastp at Q25 and MiXCR, retaining productive beta sequences. Duplicate CDR3 protein sequences are folded into a single record with the most common DNA and genes. TCRdb, not the original authors, processed these V and J calls. The sample table holds hundreds of thousands of distinct CDR3 sequences, of which more than 15% were seen once. The top ten clones comprise 12% of the sample.

What the authors observed across the whole study: From day 15 to 85, contracting clones showed balanced CD4/CD8 phenotypes, whereas a second wave of clones that expanded from day 15 to 37 leaned towards CD4+. Only a couple of mild cases were covered in the study, and larger cohorts including severe cases with pre-infection samples were considered necessary. The second-wave clones that peaked on day 37 were not confirmed to be SARS-CoV-2 specific. Contracting CD4+ clones were located mainly in the CM and EM memory subsets, whereas CD8+ clones were found to be enriched in EMRA. Some responding clones were found in pre-infection memory, which suggests that pre-existing cross-reactive memory T cells took part in the SARS-CoV-2 response.

Ficoll-Paque density gradient centrifugation was the method used to isolate PBMCs. The sequence was collected from an adult woman who had mild COVID-19 (a few samples of this study predate the infection). The sample titles of this study are shuffled in the database, so cell type and time point are left out; the donor was told from shared clones. The chain is encoded by TRBV7-2 joined to TRBJ2-1; 7 central nucleotides agree with TRBD1. The sample taken for sequencing was PBMCs or a T cell subset sorted from them (not recorded which). The CDR3 here reads CASRRRVTGSYEQFF. At the DNA level, the sequence is TGTGCCAGCAGGCGGCGAGTGACAGGGTCCTATGAGCAGTTCTTC.